A single sample gave rise to the 2 T cell receptor beta chains below, sequenced in a study of blood T cell repertoires in COVID-19. Clones were sequenced by immunoSEQ multiplex PCR, and TCRdb holds only the in-frame ones, with some missing. The data show 35,000 to 55,000 clones, 70% to 90% seen once. The sample consisted of peripheral blood. The receptor set was obtained from a man between 65 and 85 years old with active COVID-19.

The rearrangement uses TRBV7-3 and TRBJ2-3, with 7 bases identical to TRBD2. In germline, CDR1 is SGHTA, CDR2 FQGTGA. The CDR3 totals 18 residues. The trim removed 0 bases at V and 2 bases at J, leaving 11 bases unmatched. Written as DNA, the CDR3 is TGTGCCAGCAGCTTAACGCCCGGAGCGGGGAGAGACACAGATACGCAGTATTTT. Its translation is CASSLTPGAGRDTDTQYF.

The chain has TRBV5-1 and TRBJ2-3, with TRBD1 matching 9 bases. Germline V gene data show CDR1 as SGHRS and CDR2 as YFSETQ. V shed 7 bases and J 4 bases; nucleotides not matched to a gene: 7. CDR3 length equals 14 residues. CDR3 in amino acids: CASRKQGASDTQYF. The CDR3 nucleotides are TGCGCCAGCCGAAAACAGGGGGCGTCAGATACGCAGTATTTT.